The TCR beta chain described here comes from a study of OX40 agonist ivuxolimab in advanced cancers. Study as a whole: Patient treatment consisted of intravenous ivuxolimab administration every 2 weeks at 0.01 to 10 mg/kg.

Germline CDR1 and CDR2: MDHEN and SYDVKM. Trimming cost V 4 bases and J 5 bases; bases outside gene matches: 3. The CDR3 sequence is 13 residues long. On this clone: Its antigen is not known.

Study-level results: At 0.1 to 3.0 mg/kg and by week 6, CD4+ and CD8+ T cells in the blood had expanded clonally.

Sequenced by immunoSEQ multiplex PCR; TCRdb stores in-frame clones only, minus some. The sample lists tens of thousands of clones, about 88% occurring once. The chain combines TRBV28 with TRBJ2-5, with 8 bases lining up with TRBD2. Sequenced material: CD4+ or CD8+ T cells sorted from blood, taken in a trial of the OX40 agonist ivuxolimab. This receptor was obtained from an adult with an advanced solid tumor such as melanoma, head and neck, liver or kidney cancer. The CDR3 region has the DNA TGTGCCAGCAGTTCGGGGGGGCGGGAGACCCAGTACTTC. Protein product: CASSSGGRETQYF.